One sample yielded the 8 T cell receptor beta chains listed below, sequenced in a study of blood T cell repertoires in COVID-19. The protocol was immunoSEQ multiplex PCR, while the TCRdb copy is restricted to in-frame clones and leaves out a portion. Of some 150,000 clones listed, roughly 80% were seen once; the top ten hold roughly 14%. The sample taken for sequencing was peripheral blood. The receptor source for this set is a woman older than 75 with acute or convalescent COVID-19.

The chain combines TRBV5-4 with TRBJ1-1; weak D call: TRBD1 (5 bases). The CDR3 consists of 13 residues. Trimming took off 0 bases at V and 6 bases at J, with 9 bases between the two ends. Germline V lookup: CDR1 SGHNT, CDR2 YYREEE (reference sequence). The CDR3: CASSLEGASEAFF. As DNA, the CDR3 is TGTGCCAGCAGCTTGGAAGGGGCGTCTGAAGCTTTCTTT.

As regards this clone: The germline gene is not matched at one end of the junction; a read error may be the cause. J is TRBJ1-2 and V is TRBV2; TRBD1 matches 9 bases. CDR1 and CDR2 from the germline V gene are SNHLY and FYNNEI. This CDR3 is 14 amino acids long. The CDR3 DNA follows: TGTGCCAGCAGGGACGGGACAGGGCACTACGGCTACACCTTC. It is translated as CASRDGTGHYGYTF. Together with reference TRBV2 and TRBJ1-2, the CDR3 gives the full variable domain: EPEVTQTPSHQVTQMGQEVILRCVPISNHLYFYWYRQILGQKVEFLVSFYNNEISEKSEIFDDQFSVERPDGSNFTLKIRSTKLEDSAMYFCASRDGTGHYGYTFGSGTRLTVV.

This clone was detected only a few times. The chain uses TRBV7-2 and TRBJ2-5, with 10 bases fitting TRBD2. V dropped 4 bases and J dropped 4; count of bases not matched to a gene: 6. Germline V gene lookup returns CDR1 SGHTA and CDR2 FQGNSA. The CDR3 runs 15 residues. CDR3 coding DNA: TGTGCCAGCAGCTCCAGCGGGGGGGCGCCAGAGACCCAGTACTTC. The encoded protein is CASSSSGGAPETQYF.

This sequence joins TRBV7-9 and TRBJ1-2; the D is unclear. The germline gives CDR1 SEHNR, CDR2 FQNEAQ (reference sequence). The V end was cut by 1 base, the J end by 4 bases, with 10 bases between. This CDR3 region has 14 residues. This CDR3 is CASSLGAGSYGYTF. CDR3 DNA sequence: TGTGCCAGCAGCTTAGGAGCGGGGAGCTATGGCTACACCTTC.

CDR3: CASSVGRSSGAYNEQFF. CDR3 nucleotide sequence: TGTGCCAGCAGCGTAGGAAGGTCTAGCGGCGCCTACAATGAGCAGTTCTTC. The chain couples TRBV9 to TRBJ2-1; 7 positions match TRBD2. The CDR3 contains 17 residues. CDR1 is SGDLS and CDR2 is YYNGEE in the germline V gene. Losses at the gene ends were 0 bases for V and 2 bases for J; bases not matched to a gene: 8.

V usage is TRBV7-3 and J usage is TRBJ2-7; perhaps TRBD1 as D (5 bases). V was pared by 3 bases and J by 3 bases, with 9 bases between. Germline values: CDR1 SGHTA, CDR2 FQGTGA. The CDR3 sequence is 13 residues long. The CDR3 DNA is TGTGCCAGCAGCTTCCAGGGTGGCTACGAGCAGTACTTC. Translated, it gives CASSFQGGYEQYF.

The V gene is TRBV5-1, the J gene TRBJ2-7; D uncertain. The V end lost 1 base, the J end lost 2 bases, and 7 bases lay between the germline ends. The germline gives CDR1 SGHRS, CDR2 YFSETQ. The CDR3 loop spans 13 amino acids. This CDR3 is CASSLPGPYEQYF. In DNA form, the CDR3 reads TGCGCCAGCAGCTTGCCAGGCCCCTACGAGCAGTACTTC.

This sequence joins TRBV4-1 and TRBJ2-5, with 8 bases fitting TRBD2. The CDR3 spans 15 residues. CDR1 MGHRA and CDR2 YSYEKL come from the germline V gene. With V trimmed by 4 bases and J by 2 bases, 6 bases remained unmatched. The CDR3 loop is CASSRYLAGQETQYF. The CDR3 DNA reads TGCGCCAGCAGCCGGTATTTAGCGGGGCAAGAGACCCAGTACTTC.